This TCR beta chain was retrieved from a study of beta chain features in type 1 diabetes (dated by TCRdb to about 2018). Background on the whole study: Mean age, gender distribution, total cell number and subset yield were not different between patients and healthy donors. Naive and central memory subsets were obtained from all 30 or so donors, but regulatory and stem cell-like memory subsets were isolated from only 8 patients and roughly eight healthy donors. A total of about 100 million sorted cells were examined across all samples, and RNA yield correlated strongly with the number of cells per subset. In the study, TCRB repertoires of sorted circulating CD4+ T cell subsets from recently diagnosed type 1 diabetes patients were compared with those of matched healthy donors. Points the paper makes about the study in general: Shorter templates might be favored by PCR, yet because patient and control samples were amplified and corrected together, any such skew would affect both groups equally. Fewer insertions and more nucleotide deletions at VDJ recombination sites were observed in patients with type 1 diabetes, implying thymic rearrangement abnormalities. A moderate but significant shortening of TCRB CDR3 length was observed in type 1 diabetes patients in all four CD4+ subsets. Because cDNA was sequenced instead of genomic DNA, highly expressing activated cells could be over-represented, though the groups showed no difference in activation or CD3 levels. HLA sub-analyses involved small numbers of individuals, so any influence of HLA type on TCRB rearrangement remained unresolved. Naive, central memory and regulatory TCRB repertoires appeared to be more similar among patients than among healthy donors.

CDR1 and CDR2 (SGHRS, YFSETQ) derive from the germline V gene. Its CDR3 holds 15 amino acids, cysteine through phenylalanine. Only the CDR3 part of the read is kept: 45 bases, read in frame from the first base. V sheds 0 bases and J sheds 5 bases, leaving 12 bases between their ends. A single peripheral blood draw of 95 to 150 mL on average was collected from each donor into heparinised tubes. A BD FACSAria II was used to sort naive, central memory, regulatory and stem cell-like memory CD4+ T cells with a panel that included CD45RO, CCR7, CD25, CD127, CD95 and CD27. Every sorted population had a purity above 95%. PBMCs were isolated immediately by Lymphoprep density gradient centrifugation and stained directly without culture. To minimize batch effects, samples were stained and sorted in pairs, one healthy donor with one patient per experiment. This clone showed up just a few times. This clone's antigen is unknown. It has no much larger one-base neighbor in the sample; base qualities were not kept.

The entire isolated RNA was reverse transcribed using the High Capacity cDNA Reverse Transcription Kit, and thus expressed TCRB transcripts were sequenced. Deep immunoSEQ sequencing was applied to naive, central memory and regulatory T cell samples, giving an average of approximately 3.8 million total reads per sample. Sorted cells were lysed in RLT buffer, and RNA was extracted using DNase-treated RNeasy Micro or Mini kits according to cell number. To prevent cross-contamination, each cell subset was processed individually, whereas patient and healthy donor samples were processed jointly. The immunoSEQ multiplex PCR was used to amplify TCRB sequences from cDNA, generating 87-bp fragments that spanned the CDR3 region. The amplicons were sequenced using the Illumina HiSeq platform. Under the source paper's analysis protocol: PCR bias was computationally corrected using synthetic template baselines, reads within Hamming distance 2 were collapsed, and singletons that could not be merged were discarded. By aligning reads against IMGT, V, D and J genes, CDR3 length, and insertions or deletions at six rearrangement sites were assigned. Clonotype counts were normalized to sorted cell number within each subset before computing true diversity and Gini coefficients with the tcR R package. The overlap coefficient, calculated on TCRB nucleotide sequences, was used to measure repertoire sharing. TCRdb mirrors the immuneACCESS table, restricted to in-frame sequences. Some clones are absent from its copies; in checked studies, under half trace to an unresolved V gene, and the reason for the others is unknown. D and trimming come from the DNA, and the V and J calls and clone size come from that table. The table for this sample lists about 160,000 clones; around 8.6% of them were counted only once. The ten largest clones capture about 0.5% of the sample.

The sample taken for sequencing was central memory CD4+ T cells from blood. Recombination joined TRBV5-1 with TRBJ2-1; the D segment could be TRBD2, given 5 matching bases. The TCR comes from a woman in her late teens or twenties with type 1 diabetes. Read as DNA, the sequence is TGCGCCAGCAGCTTGGGTAGCGTACCCAACAATGAGCAGTTCTTC. This translates into CASSLGSVPNNEQFF.